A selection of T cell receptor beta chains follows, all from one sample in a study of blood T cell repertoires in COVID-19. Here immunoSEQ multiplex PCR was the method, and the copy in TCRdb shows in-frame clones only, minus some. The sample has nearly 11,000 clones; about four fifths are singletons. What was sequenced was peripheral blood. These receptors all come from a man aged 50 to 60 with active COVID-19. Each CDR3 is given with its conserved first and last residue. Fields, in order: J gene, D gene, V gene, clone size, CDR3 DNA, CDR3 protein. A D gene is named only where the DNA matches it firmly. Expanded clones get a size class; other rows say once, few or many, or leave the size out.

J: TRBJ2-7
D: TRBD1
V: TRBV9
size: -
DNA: TGTGCCAGCAGCGATCCCATCACAGGGGGCTTTCACAACGAGCAGTACTTC
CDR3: CASSDPITGGFHNEQYF

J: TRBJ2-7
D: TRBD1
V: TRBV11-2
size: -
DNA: TGTGCCAGCAGCGACCAAATGAGACAGGGTGTATCCTACGAGCAGTACTTC
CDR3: CASSDQMRQGVSYEQYF

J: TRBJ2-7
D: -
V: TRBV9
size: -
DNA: TGTGCCAGCAGCGTAGCGTCAGGGCTCTACGAGCAGTACTTC
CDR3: CASSVASGLYEQYF

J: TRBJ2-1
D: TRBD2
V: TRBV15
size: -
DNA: TGTGCCACCAGCAAGGGACTAGCGGGAGGGCCCGGGTTCTTC
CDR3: CATSKGLAGGPGFF

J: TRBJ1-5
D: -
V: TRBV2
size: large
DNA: TGTGCCAGCAGTGACCCAAGGGGGATCAATCAGCCCCAGCATTTT
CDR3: CASSDPRGINQPQHF

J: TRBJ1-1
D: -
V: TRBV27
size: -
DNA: TGTGCCAGCAGTACCTGGGGAGCCGGGAACACTGAAGCTTTCTTT
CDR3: CASSTWGAGNTEAFF

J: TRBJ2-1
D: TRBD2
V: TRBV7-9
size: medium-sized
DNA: TGTGCCAGCAGCGCAGGCGGGACTAGCATATACAATGAGCAGTTCTTC
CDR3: CASSAGGTSIYNEQFF

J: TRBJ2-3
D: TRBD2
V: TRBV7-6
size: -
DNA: TGTGCCAGCAGCTTTAGCGGGAGAATAGAAGATACGCAGTATTTT
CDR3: CASSFSGRIEDTQYF

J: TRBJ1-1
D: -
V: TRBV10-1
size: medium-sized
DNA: TGCGCCAGTACAGTCACGGGGGGGACTGAAGCTTTCTTT
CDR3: CASTVTGGTEAFF

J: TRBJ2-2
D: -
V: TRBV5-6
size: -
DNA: TGTGCCAGCAGCAGACGGGAGAACACCGGGGAGCTGTTTTTT
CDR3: CASSRRENTGELFF

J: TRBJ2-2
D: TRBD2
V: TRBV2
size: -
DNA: TGTGCCAGCAGTGAAGACCCCGGACTAGCGGGAGTCACCGGGGAGCTGTTTTTT
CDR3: CASSEDPGLAGVTGELFF

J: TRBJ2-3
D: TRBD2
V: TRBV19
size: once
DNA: TGTGCCAGTAGTATAGGAGCTAGCGGGAGGGATCATACGCAGTATTTT
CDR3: CASSIGASGRDHTQYF

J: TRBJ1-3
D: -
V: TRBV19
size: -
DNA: TGTGCCAGTAGTATAAGTCGGACAGCATCTGGAAACACCATATATTTT
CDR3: CASSISRTASGNTIYF

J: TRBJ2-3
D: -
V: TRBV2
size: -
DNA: TGTGCCAGCAGCCCAGGATCCAACTTGGCGACAGATACGCAGTATTTT
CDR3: CASSPGSNLATDTQYF

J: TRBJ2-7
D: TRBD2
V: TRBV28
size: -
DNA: TGTGCCAGCAGTTTATACGGGACTAAAGACTACGAGCAGTACTTC
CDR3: CASSLYGTKDYEQYF

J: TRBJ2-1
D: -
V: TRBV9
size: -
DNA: TGTGCCAGCGGCCCGTCGGGCGGGGTCGTCAATGAGCAGTTCTTC
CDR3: CASGPSGGVVNEQFF

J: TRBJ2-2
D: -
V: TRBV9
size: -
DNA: TGTGCCAGCAGCGTACGTGCTAGCCCTATCACCGGGGAGCTGTTTTTT
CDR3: CASSVRASPITGELFF

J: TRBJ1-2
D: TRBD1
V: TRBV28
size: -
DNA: TGTGCCGGACAGGGAATCTATGGCTACACCTTC
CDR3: CAGQGIYGYTF

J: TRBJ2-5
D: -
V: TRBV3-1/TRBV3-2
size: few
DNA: TGTGCCAGCAGCCAAATCTCAACAGCAGAACAAGAGACCCAGTACTTC
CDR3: CASSQISTAEQETQYF

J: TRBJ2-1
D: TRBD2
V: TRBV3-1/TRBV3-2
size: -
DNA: TGTGCCAGCAGCCAAGATGGACTAGCGGAACTGAGCTCCTACAATGAGCAGTTCTTC
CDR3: CASSQDGLAELSSYNEQFF

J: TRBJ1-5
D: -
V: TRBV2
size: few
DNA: TGTGCCAGCAGTGAAAAAGGAGGTGGTGATCAGCCCCAGCATTTT
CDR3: CASSEKGGGDQPQHF

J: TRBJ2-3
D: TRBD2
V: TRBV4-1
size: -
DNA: TGCGCCAGCAGCCAAGAGGGGACTGGCGGGAGAGGGAGCACAGATACGCAGTATTTT
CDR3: CASSQEGTGGRGSTDTQYF